The entry that follows covers one TCR beta chain sequence. The donors were in the approximately 120-subject validation cohort; that cohort was separate from the approximately 700-subject first cohort. The record originates from a study of cytomegalovirus exposure and HLA in healthy donors. The method was immunoSEQ multiplex PCR; TCRdb's version includes in-frame clones alone and lacks a portion of them. The repertoire consists of about 220,000 clones, with 87% occurring once and the leading ten covering about 3%. Specimen: PBMCs. The source is a man younger than 35 in good health and CMV-seronegative.

The CDR3 here is CASSPTRDRGNTGELFF. CDR3 nucleotides: TGCGCCAGCAGCCCCACCCGGGACAGGGGTAACACCGGGGAGCTGTTTTTT. The genes are TRBV5-1 and TRBJ2-2; 10 nucleotides align to TRBD1. The CDR3 is 17 amino acids. Looked up from germline, CDR1 is SGHRS and CDR2 is YFSETQ. After removal of 4 bases from V and 2 bases from J, the junction contained 8 bases not matched to a gene.